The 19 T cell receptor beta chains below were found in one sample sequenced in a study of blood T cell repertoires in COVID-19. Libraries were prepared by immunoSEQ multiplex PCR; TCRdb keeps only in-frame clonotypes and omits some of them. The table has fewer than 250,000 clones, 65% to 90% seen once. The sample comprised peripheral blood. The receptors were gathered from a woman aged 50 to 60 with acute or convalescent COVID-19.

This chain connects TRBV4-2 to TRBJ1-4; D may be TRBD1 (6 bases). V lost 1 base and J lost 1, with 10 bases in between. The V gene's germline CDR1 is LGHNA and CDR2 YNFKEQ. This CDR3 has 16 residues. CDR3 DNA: TGTGCCAGCAGCCAAGCACAGGGCGGAACTAATGAAAAACTGTTTTTT. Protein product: CASSQAQGGTNEKLFF.

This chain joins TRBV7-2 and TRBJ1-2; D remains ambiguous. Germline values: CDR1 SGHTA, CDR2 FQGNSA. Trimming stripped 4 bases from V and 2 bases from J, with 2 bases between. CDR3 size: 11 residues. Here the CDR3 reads CASSSNYGYTF. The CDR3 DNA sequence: TGTGCCAGCAGCTCGAACTATGGCTACACCTTC. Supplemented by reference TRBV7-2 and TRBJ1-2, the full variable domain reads GAGVSQSPSNKVTEKGKDVELRCDPISGHTALYWYRQSLGQGLEFLIYFQGNSAPDKSGLPSDRFSAERTGGSVSTLTIQRTQQEDSAVYLCASSSNYGYTFGSGTRLTVV.

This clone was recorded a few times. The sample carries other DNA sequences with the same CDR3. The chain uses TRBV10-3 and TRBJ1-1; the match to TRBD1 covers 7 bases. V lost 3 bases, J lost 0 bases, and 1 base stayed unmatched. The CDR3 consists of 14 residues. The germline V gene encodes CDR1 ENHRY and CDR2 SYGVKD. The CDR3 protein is CAISDRGMNTEAFF. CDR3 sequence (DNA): TGTGCCATCAGTGACAGGGGGATGAACACTGAAGCTTTCTTT.

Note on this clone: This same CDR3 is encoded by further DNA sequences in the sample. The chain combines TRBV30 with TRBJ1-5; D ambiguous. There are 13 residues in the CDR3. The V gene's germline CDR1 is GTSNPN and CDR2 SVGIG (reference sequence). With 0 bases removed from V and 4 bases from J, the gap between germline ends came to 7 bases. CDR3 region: CAWSVRENQPQHF. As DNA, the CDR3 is TGTGCCTGGAGTGTACGAGAGAATCAGCCCCAGCATTTT. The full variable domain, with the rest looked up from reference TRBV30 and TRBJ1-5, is SQTIHQWPATLVQPVGSPLSLECTVEGTSNPNLYWYRQAAGRGLQLLFYSVGIGQISSEVPQNLSASRPQDRQFILSSKKLLLSDSGFYLCAWSVRENQPQHFGDGTRLSIL.

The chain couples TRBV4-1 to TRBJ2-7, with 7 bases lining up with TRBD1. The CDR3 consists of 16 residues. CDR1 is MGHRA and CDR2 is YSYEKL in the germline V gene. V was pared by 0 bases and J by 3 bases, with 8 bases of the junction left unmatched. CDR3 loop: CASSQEETGMVYEQYF. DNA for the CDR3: TGCGCCAGCAGCCAAGAAGAGACAGGGATGGTCTACGAGCAGTACTTC.

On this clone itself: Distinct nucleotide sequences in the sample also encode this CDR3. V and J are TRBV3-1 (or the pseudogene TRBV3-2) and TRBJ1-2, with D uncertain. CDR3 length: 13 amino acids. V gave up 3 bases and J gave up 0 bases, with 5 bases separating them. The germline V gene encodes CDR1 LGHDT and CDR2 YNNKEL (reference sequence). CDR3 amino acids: CASSQGSNYGYTF. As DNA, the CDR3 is TGTGCCAGCAGCCAGGGCTCTAACTATGGCTACACCTTC.

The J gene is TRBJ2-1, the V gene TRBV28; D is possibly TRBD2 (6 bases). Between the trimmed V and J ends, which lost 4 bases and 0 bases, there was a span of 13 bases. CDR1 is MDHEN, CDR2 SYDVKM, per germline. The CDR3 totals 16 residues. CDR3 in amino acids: CASSSPAGSSYNEQFF. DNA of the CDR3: TGTGCCAGCAGTTCCCCCGCGGGGAGCTCCTACAATGAGCAGTTCTTC.

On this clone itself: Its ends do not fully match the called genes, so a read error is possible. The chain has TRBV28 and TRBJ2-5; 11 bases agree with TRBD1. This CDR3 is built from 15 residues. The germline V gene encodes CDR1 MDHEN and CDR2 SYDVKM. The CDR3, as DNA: TGTGCCAGCGGTTTAAGGACAGGGGGCAGGGAGACCCAGTACTTC. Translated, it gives CASGLRTGGRETQYF.

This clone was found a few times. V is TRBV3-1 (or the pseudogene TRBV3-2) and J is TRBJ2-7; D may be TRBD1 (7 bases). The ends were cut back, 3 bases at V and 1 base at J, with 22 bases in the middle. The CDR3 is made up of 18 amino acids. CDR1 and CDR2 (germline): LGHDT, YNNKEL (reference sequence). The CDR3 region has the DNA TGTGCCAGCAGCCACAAAGGGGGGTCGACAGGGATTTCCTACGAGCAGTACTTC. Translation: CASSHKGGSTGISYEQYF.

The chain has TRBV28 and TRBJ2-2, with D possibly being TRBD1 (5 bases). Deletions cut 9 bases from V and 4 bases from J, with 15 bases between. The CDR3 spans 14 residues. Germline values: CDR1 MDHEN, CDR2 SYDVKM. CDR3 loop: CASRFTGFTGELFF. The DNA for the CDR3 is TGTGCCAGTCGTTTCACAGGATTCACCGGGGAGCTGTTTTTT.

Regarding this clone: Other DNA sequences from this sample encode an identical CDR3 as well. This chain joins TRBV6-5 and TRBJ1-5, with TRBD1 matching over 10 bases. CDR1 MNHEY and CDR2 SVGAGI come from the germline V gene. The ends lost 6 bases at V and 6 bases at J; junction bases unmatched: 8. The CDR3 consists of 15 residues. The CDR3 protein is CASRETGTGVQPQHF. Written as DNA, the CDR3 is TGTGCCAGCAGAGAGACCGGGACAGGGGTTCAGCCCCAGCATTTT.

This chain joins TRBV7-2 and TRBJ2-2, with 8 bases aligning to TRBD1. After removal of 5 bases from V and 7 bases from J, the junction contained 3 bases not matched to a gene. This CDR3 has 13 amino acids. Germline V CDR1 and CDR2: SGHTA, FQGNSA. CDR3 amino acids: CASSQGAGGELFF. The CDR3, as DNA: TGTGCCAGCAGCCAGGGGGCTGGCGGGGAGCTGTTTTTT.

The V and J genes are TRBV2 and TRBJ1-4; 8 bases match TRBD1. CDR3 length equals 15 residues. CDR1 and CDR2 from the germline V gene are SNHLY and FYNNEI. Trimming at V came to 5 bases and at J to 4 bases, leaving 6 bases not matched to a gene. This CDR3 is CASSLTGGLNEKLFF. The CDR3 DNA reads TGTGCCAGCAGTCTTACAGGGGGGCTTAATGAAAAACTGTTTTTT. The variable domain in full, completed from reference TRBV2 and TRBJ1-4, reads EPEVTQTPSHQVTQMGQEVILRCVPISNHLYFYWYRQILGQKVEFLVSFYNNEISEKSEIFDDQFSVERPDGSNFTLKIRSTKLEDSAMYFCASSLTGGLNEKLFFGSGTQLSVL.

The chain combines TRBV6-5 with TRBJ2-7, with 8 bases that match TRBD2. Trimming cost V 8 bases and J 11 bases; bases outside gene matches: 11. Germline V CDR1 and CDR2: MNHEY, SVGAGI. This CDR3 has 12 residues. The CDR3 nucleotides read TGTGCCAGCGGGCTAAGCGGGAGAGTGGAGTACTTC. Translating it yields CASGLSGRVEYF.

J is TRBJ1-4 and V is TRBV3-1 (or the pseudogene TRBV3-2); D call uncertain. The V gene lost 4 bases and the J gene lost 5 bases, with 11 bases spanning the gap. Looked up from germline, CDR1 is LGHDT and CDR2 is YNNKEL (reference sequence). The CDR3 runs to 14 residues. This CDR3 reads CASSPVRLNEKLFF. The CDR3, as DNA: TGTGCCAGCAGCCCGGTCCGGTTAAATGAAAAACTGTTTTTT.

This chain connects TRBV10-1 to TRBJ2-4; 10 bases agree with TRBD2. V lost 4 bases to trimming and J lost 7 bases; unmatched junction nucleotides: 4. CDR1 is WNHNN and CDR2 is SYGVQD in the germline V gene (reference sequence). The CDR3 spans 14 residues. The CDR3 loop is CASSASGRENIQYF. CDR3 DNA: TGCGCCAGCAGTGCTAGCGGGAGAGAGAACATTCAGTACTTC.

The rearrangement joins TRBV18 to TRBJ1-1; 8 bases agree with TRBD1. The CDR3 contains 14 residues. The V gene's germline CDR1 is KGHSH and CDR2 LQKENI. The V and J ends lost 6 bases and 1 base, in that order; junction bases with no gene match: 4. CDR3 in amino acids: CASSAGTGNTEAFF. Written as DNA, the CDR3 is TGTGCCAGCTCGGCCGGGACAGGGAACACTGAAGCTTTCTTT. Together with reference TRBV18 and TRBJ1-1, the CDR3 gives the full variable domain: NAGVMQNPRHLVRRRGQEARLRCSPMKGHSHVYWYRQLPEEGLKFMVYLQKENIIDESGMPKERFSAEFPKEGPSILRIQQVVRGDSAAYFCASSAGTGNTEAFFGQGTRLTVV.

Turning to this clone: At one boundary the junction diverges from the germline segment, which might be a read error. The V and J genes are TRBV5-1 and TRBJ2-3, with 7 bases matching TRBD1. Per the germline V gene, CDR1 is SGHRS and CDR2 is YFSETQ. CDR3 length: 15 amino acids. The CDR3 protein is CASRLGTATSDTQYF. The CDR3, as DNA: TGCGCCAGCAGGTTGGGGACAGCCACCTCAGATACGCAGTATTTT.

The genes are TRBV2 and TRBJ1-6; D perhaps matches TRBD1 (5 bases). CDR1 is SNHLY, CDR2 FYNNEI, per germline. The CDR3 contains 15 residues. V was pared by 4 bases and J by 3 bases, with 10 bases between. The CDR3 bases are TGTGCCAGCAGTGGGGACTTTGACTATAATTCACCCCTCCACTTT. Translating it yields CASSGDFDYNSPLHF.